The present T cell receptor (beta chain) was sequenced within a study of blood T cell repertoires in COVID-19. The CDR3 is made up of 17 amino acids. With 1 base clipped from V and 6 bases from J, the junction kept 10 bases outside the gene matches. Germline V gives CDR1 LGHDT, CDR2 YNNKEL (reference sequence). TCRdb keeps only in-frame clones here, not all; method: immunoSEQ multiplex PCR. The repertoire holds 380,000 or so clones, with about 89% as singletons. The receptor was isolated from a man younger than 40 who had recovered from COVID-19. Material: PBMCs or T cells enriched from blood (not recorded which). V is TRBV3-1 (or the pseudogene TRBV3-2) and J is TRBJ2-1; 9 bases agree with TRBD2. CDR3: CASSQVILAGTLNEQFF. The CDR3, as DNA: TGTGCCAGCAGCCAAGTTATCCTAGCGGGGACCCTCAATGAGCAGTTCTTC.